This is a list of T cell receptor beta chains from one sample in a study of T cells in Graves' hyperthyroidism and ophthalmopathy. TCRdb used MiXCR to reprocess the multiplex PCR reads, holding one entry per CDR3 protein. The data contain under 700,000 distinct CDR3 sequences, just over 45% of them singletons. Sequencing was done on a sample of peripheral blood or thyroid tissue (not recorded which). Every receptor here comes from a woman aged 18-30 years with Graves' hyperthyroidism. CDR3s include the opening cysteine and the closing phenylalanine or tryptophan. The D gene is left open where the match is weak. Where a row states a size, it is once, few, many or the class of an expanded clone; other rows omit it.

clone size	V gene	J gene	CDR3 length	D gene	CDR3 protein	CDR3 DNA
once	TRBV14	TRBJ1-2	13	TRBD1	CAIDRETFYGYTF	TGTGCCATCGACAGGGAGACTTTCTATGGCTACACCTTC
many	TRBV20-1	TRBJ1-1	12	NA	CSATNMARDSFF	TGCAGTGCTACCAACATGGCCCGTGATTCTTTCTTT
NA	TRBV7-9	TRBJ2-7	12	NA	CASSPPWGEVHF	TGTGCCAGCAGTCCTCCTTGGGGGGAAGTCCACTTC
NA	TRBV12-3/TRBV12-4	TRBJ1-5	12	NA	CASSPRHQPQHF	TGTGCCAGCAGTCCCCGACATCAGCCCCAGCATTTT
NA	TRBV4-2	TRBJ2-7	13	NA	CASSPGYSYEQYF	TGTGCCAGCAGCCCCGGATACTCCTACGAGCAGTACTTC
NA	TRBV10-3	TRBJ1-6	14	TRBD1	CAISGTGYNSPLHF	TGTGCCATCAGTGGGACAGGGTATAATTCACCCCTCCACTTT
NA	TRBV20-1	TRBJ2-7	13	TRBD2	CSARDTSGGEQYF	TGCAGTGCTAGAGATACTAGCGGTGGCGAGCAGTACTTC
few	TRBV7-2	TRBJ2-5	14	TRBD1	CASSYSTGAKTQYF	TGTGCCAGCAGTTACTCGACAGGGGCGAAGACCCAGTACTTC
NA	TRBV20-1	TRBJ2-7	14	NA	CSASRGDLLYEQYF	TGCAGTGCTAGTCGCGGGGACCTTTTGTACGAGCAGTACTTC
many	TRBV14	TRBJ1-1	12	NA	CASSRWDDVAFF	TGTGCCAGCAGCCGATGGGACGACGTAGCTTTCTTT
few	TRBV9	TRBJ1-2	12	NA	CASSVPSQGYTF	TGTGCCAGCAGCGTGCCGTCCCAGGGCTACACCTTC
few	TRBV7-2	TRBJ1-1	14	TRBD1	CASSIRPGGTEAFF	TGTGCCAGCAGCATACGCCCAGGGGGCACTGAAGCTTTCTTT
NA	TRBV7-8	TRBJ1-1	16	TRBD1	CASSLYGTGGRTEAFF	TGTGCCAGCAGCCTGTACGGGACAGGGGGCAGGACTGAAGCTTTCTTT
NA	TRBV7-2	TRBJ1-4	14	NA	CASSLAGGVEKLFF	TGTGCCAGCAGCTTAGCCGGGGGCGTTGAAAAACTGTTTTTT
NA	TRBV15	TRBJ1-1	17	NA	CATSSPAFVSMNTEAFF	TGTGCCACCAGCAGCCCGGCTTTTGTAAGCATGAACACTGAAGCTTTCTTT
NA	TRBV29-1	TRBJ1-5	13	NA	CSVDRGTQQPQHF	TGCAGCGTTGATCGGGGGACGCAACAGCCCCAGCATTTT
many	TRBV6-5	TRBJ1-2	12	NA	CASTGWIYGYTF	TGTGCCAGCACAGGGTGGATCTATGGCTACACCTTC
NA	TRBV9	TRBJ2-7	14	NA	CASTHQGDVAEQYF	TGTGCCAGCACCCACCAGGGCGATGTAGCCGAGCAGTACTTC
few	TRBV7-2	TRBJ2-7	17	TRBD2	CASRRTSGRLLSYEQYF	TGTGCCAGCAGGCGGACTAGCGGGAGACTCCTCAGCTACGAGCAGTACTTC
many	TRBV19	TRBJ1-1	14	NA	CASSPQGFGTEAFF	TGTGCCAGTAGTCCCCAGGGGTTTGGCACTGAAGCTTTCTTT
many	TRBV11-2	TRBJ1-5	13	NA	CASSLVVNQPQHF	TGTGCCAGCAGCTTAGTCGTTAATCAGCCCCAGCATTTT
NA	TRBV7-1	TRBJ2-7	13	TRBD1	CASKRDRGYEQYF	TGTGCCAGCAAACGGGACAGGGGCTACGAGCAGTACTTC
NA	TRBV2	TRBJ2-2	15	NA	CACSPDAANTGELFF	TGTGCCTGCAGTCCGGACGCGGCGAACACCGGGGAGCTGTTTTTT
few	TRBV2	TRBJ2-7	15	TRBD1	CASSRDRAGIHEQYF	TGTGCCAGCAGCCGAGACAGGGCGGGTATCCACGAGCAGTACTTC
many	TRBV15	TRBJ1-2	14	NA	CATSTGLSNYGYTF	TGTGCCACCAGCACAGGGCTGAGTAACTATGGCTACACCTTC
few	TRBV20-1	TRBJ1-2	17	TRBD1	CSARPDIGGGSFYGYTF	TGCAGTGCTAGACCTGATATTGGAGGGGGCTCTTTTTACGGCTACACCTTC
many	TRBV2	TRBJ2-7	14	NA	CAIREQYASYEQYF	TGTGCCATTAGAGAGCAATACGCCTCCTACGAGCAGTACTTC
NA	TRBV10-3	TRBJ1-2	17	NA	CAISESEGTMTQYGYTF	TGTGCCATCAGTGAGTCGGAGGGGACAATGACGCAATATGGCTACACCTTC
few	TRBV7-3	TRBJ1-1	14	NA	CASSLYRVGTEAFF	TGTGCCAGCAGCTTATACAGGGTGGGGACTGAAGCTTTCTTT
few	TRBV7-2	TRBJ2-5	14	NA	CASSQYRGQETQYF	TGTGCCAGCAGCCAATACCGGGGCCAAGAGACCCAGTACTTC
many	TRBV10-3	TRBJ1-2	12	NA	CASHRALHGYTF	TGTGCCAGCCACAGAGCTCTCCATGGCTACACCTTC
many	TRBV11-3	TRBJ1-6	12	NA	CASSLGRSPLHF	TGTGCCAGCAGCTTAGGGCGGTCACCCCTCCACTTT
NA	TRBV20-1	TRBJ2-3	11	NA	CSAAAADTQYF	TGCAGTGCCGCGGCGGCAGATACGCAGTATTTT
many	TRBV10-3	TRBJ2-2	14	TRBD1	CAIRPTGGTGELFF	TGTGCCATCAGACCTACAGGGGGAACCGGGGAGCTGTTTTTT
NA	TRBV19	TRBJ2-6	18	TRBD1	CASTPDGTGGTGANVLTF	TGTGCCAGTACTCCGGACGGGACAGGGGGCACTGGGGCCAACGTCCTGACTTTC
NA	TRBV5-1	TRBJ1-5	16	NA	CASSQDTDYSNQPQHF	TGCGCCAGCAGCCAAGATACAGATTATAGCAATCAGCCCCAGCATTTT
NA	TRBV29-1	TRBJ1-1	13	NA	CSVGRTANTEAFF	TGCAGCGTTGGACGGACAGCGAACACTGAAGCTTTCTTT
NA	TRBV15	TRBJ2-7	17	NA	CATSRLRTGRSINEQYF	TGTGCCACCAGCAGACTTAGAACGGGACGGAGTATCAACGAGCAGTACTTC
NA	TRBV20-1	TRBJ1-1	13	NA	CSAAGLLNTEAFF	TGCAGTGCAGCGGGACTCTTGAACACTGAAGCTTTCTTT
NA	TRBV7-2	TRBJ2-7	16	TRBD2	CASSQVAGAKRYEQYF	TGCGCCAGCAGCCAAGTAGCGGGAGCCAAACGCTACGAGCAGTACTTC
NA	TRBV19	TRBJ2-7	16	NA	CASSPWGAGDSYEQYF	TGTGCCAGTAGTCCCTGGGGGGCGGGAGACTCCTACGAGCAGTACTTC
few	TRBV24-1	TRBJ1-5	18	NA	CATSDSLGTPGVGQPQHF	TGTGCCACCAGTGATTCATTGGGGACGCCAGGGGTGGGTCAGCCCCAGCATTTT
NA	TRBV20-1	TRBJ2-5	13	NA	CSARRGSQGTQYF	TGCAGTGCTAGAAGGGGCTCCCAAGGGACCCAGTACTTC
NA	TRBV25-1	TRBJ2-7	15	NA	CASSEDIPAVYEQYF	TGTGCCAGCAGTGAAGATATCCCAGCGGTTTACGAGCAGTACTTC
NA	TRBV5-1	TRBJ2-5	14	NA	CASSLDGSNQPQYF	TGCGCCAGCAGCTTAGACGGTAGCAATCAGCCCCAGTACTTC
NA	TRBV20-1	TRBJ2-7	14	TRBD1	CSARDRRGSYEQYF	TGCAGTGCTAGAGATCGCAGGGGGTCGTACGAGCAGTACTTC
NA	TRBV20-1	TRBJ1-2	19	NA	CSARDGELKSQAGAGGYTF	TGCAGTGCTAGAGATGGAGAACTTAAGTCTCAGGCAGGGGCAGGTGGCTACACCTTC
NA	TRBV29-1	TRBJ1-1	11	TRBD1	CSPTGGDEAFF	TGCAGCCCGACAGGGGGGGATGAAGCTTTCTTT
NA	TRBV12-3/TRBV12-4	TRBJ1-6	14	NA	CASAVQGRNSPLHF	TGTGCCAGCGCCGTACAGGGAAGGAATTCACCCCTCCACTTT